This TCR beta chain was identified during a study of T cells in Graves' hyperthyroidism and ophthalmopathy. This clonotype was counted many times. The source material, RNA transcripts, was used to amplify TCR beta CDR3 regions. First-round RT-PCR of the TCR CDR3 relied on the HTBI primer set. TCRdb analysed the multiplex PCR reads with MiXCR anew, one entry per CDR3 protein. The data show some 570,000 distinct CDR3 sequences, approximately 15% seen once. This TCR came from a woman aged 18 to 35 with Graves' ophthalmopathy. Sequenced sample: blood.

The CDR3 reads CASGRPAGLSYEQYF. As DNA, the CDR3 is TGTGCCAGCGGCCGCCCAGCGGGACTCTCCTACGAGCAGTACTTC. V is TRBV6-2 or TRBV6-3 and J is TRBJ2-7; 7 bases line up with TRBD2. The length of the CDR3 is 15 residues. The V and J ends lost 8 bases and 0 bases, in that order; junction bases with no gene match: 10. From germline, CDR1 is MNHEY and CDR2 SVGEGT.